This TCR beta chain came from a study of shared clonotypes between healthy human individuals. Turning to the study itself: The donor group consisted of two women and a few men, aged 18 to 49.

The V segment lost 2 bases and the J segment 12 bases; nucleotides outside the gene matches: 12. CDR1 and CDR2 from the germline V gene are KGHSH and LQKENI. The length of the CDR3 is 16 residues. Unsorted PBMCs provided DNA that was sequenced on ten immunoSEQ deep assay plates. The authors' processing: Filtering differed since immunoSEQ provided only junctions, with no quality scores. The assay was immunoSEQ multiplex PCR, and TCRdb's table has in-frame clones only and misses some. V and J calls and clone size are as listed in that table; D and trimming were resolved from the DNA. The sample has some 470,000 clones; 60% to 85% are singletons. As for this clone: Its cognate antigen is unknown.

Study-wide findings and caveats: Only blood underwent sampling, and tissue repertoires likely differ.

The sequenced sample was PBMCs. The rearrangement uses TRBV18 and TRBJ2-2; TRBD1 agrees at 10 bases. This TCR came from a woman aged 40 to 50 in good health. Some clones in this sample may be carry-over from other donors' samples. CDR3 sequence (DNA): TGTGCCAGCTCACCATCGACCGGACAGGGGGGAACTCAGCTGTTTTTT. It specifies CASSPSTGQGGTQLFF.